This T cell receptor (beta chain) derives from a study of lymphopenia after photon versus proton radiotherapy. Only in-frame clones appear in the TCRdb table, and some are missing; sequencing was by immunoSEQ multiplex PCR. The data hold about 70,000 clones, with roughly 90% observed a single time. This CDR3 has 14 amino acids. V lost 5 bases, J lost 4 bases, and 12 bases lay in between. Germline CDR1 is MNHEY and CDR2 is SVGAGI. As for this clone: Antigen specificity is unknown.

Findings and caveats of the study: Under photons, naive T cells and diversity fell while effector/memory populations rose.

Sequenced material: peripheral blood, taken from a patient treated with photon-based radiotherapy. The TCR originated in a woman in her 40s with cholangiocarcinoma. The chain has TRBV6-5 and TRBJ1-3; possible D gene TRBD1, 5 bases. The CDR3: CASSLRQTGNTIYF. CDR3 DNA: TGTGCCAGCAGTCTGAGACAGACGGGAAACACCATATATTTT.